The rows below give T cell receptor beta chains drawn from one sample of a study of T-cell reconstitution after alpha-beta-depleted transplantation in children. TCRdb re-called the PCR reads with MiXCR, one entry per CDR3 protein. The table includes about 690,000 distinct CDR3 sequences, about 15% detected once. The specimen comprised PBMCs from the stem cell graft donor, sampled from the stem cell graft. The source is a human donor who donated a stem cell graft to a child with acute myeloid leukemia. Both conserved end residues are part of each CDR3. Each record gives: V gene, J gene, CDR3 length, D gene, clone size, CDR3 DNA, CDR3 protein. D genes are given only for firm matches. Size is stated for part of the rows, as once, few or many counts, or as a class when the clone is expanded.

>TRBV7-2|TRBJ1-2|15|TRBD1|few
TGTGCCAGCAGCATTAGTGGGACAGGGTTTGTTGGCTACACCTTC
CASSISGTGFVGYTF
>TRBV6-2/TRBV6-3|TRBJ2-7|15|.|.
TGTGCCAGCAGTTACCGGTTGCAGGGTTCCTACGAGCAGTACTTC
CASSYRLQGSYEQYF
>TRBV3-1|TRBJ2-1|16|TRBD2|.
TGTGCCAGCAGCCAAGTGCGAAGCGGGGGGGACAATGAGCAGTTCTTC
CASSQVRSGGDNEQFF
>TRBV7-3|TRBJ2-2|15|.|.
TGTGCCAGCAGCTTTTTTGCAGCGGGTACCGGGGAGCTGTTTTTT
CASSFFAAGTGELFF
>TRBV5-1|TRBJ1-2|14|.|.
TGCGCCAGCAGTCAATCACCGGGTAACTATGGCTACACCTTC
CASSQSPGNYGYTF
>TRBV4-1|TRBJ1-2|14|.|.
TGCGCCAGCAGCCAAGATTTCGGGGTTCGTGGCTACACCTTC
CASSQDFGVRGYTF
>TRBV5-1|TRBJ2-1|16|.|many
TGCGCCAGCAGCCGGAATGGGGGTATCGACCACAATGAGCAGTTCTTC
CASSRNGGIDHNEQFF
>TRBV10-3|TRBJ2-1|11|.|.
TGTGCCATCAGTGAGGTCGGTGAGCAGTTCTTC
CAISEVGEQFF
>TRBV7-2|TRBJ1-3|13|.|.
TGTGCCTCCGCTAGGGGAACTAGAAACACCATATATTTT
CASARGTRNTIYF
>TRBV5-1|TRBJ2-3|14|.|few
TGCGCCAGCCGGGCCGCCTCTAGCACAGATACGCAGTATTTT
CASRAASSTDTQYF
>TRBV6-6|TRBJ2-3|13|TRBD2|.
TGTGCCAGCAGTTGGACACGAGCGGGGGTTGAGTATTTT
CASSWTRAGVEYF
>TRBV12-3/TRBV12-4|TRBJ2-2|14|TRBD2|.
TGTGCCAGCAGTCCCCCGGGACTAGCCGGGGAGCTGTTTTTT
CASSPPGLAGELFF
>TRBV7-2|TRBJ2-2|16|TRBD1|.
TGTGCCAGCAGCTTAGCGGCAGGGGGTGGCACCGGGGAGCTGTTTTTT
CASSLAAGGGTGELFF
>TRBV7-9|TRBJ1-5|17|.|.
TGTGCCAGCAGCTTATTACTTGACAGCGAGGACAATCAGCCCCAGCATTTT
CASSLLLDSEDNQPQHF
>TRBV9|TRBJ1-2|15|TRBD1|few
TGTGCCAGCAGCGGACCGGGACAGGGGAGTTATGGCTACACCTTC
CASSGPGQGSYGYTF
>TRBV20-1|TRBJ1-3|14|.|many
TGCAGTGCTATCGACTCACTCTCTGGAAACACCATATATTTT
CSAIDSLSGNTIYF
>TRBV5-1|TRBJ1-1|14|.|few
TGCGCCAGCAGCTTGGAGTCGGGACAATCAGAAGCTTTCTTT
CASSLESGQSEAFF
>TRBV27|TRBJ1-5|14|.|many
TGTGCCAGCAGTTTCGGAGATGGCAATCAGCCCCAGCATTTT
CASSFGDGNQPQHF
>TRBV4-3|TRBJ1-5|17|.|few
TGCGCCAGCAGCCAAGTAAGAGAAGCCACCCCCAATCAGCCCCAGCATTTT
CASSQVREATPNQPQHF
>TRBV11-2|TRBJ2-1|13|.|few
TGTGCCAGCAGCTTAGGTTTCAGGAATGAGCAGTTCTTC
CASSLGFRNEQFF
>TRBV7-2|TRBJ1-2|16|.|many
TGTGCCAGCAGCTTAGGGCCCAGACAGGCCTCCTATGGCTACACCTTC
CASSLGPRQASYGYTF
>TRBV5-1|TRBJ1-1|15|.|few
TGCGCCAGCAGCTTGGGACGAGGTGTGGACACTGAAGCTTTCTTT
CASSLGRGVDTEAFF
>TRBV3-1|TRBJ2-3|17|.|.
TGTGCCAGCAGTCCTAACCTCGAGGGCAAGGGAGGAGATACGCAGTATTTT
CASSPNLEGKGGDTQYF
>TRBV27|TRBJ2-2|15|.|few
TGTGCCAGCGGCAGGGACCCCACGAACACCGGGGAGCTGTTTTTT
CASGRDPTNTGELFF